Following are 15 T cell receptor beta chains from one sample sequenced in a study of beta chain features in type 1 diabetes. Expressed TCRB transcripts were sequenced because the isolated RNA had all been reverse transcribed beforehand. Data came from immunoSEQ multiplex PCR; TCRdb stores just in-frame clones and leaves some out. The data show 970,000 or so clones, with 17% seen just once and 0.02% to 0.03% held by the top ten. The source material was naive CD4+ T cells from blood. The source is a woman aged 18-29 years in good health.

The chain employs TRBV7-9 and TRBJ2-5; a possible D gene is TRBD1 (5 bases). The CDR3 loop spans 15 amino acids. Trimming shortened V by 4 bases and J by 5 bases, and 17 bases separated the two germline ends. Germline V CDR1 and CDR2: SEHNR, FQNEAQ (reference sequence). CDR3 sequence (DNA): TGTGCCAGCAGCTGGGGCGCCGAGTGGTTGGAGACCCAGTACTTC. Protein sequence: CASSWGAEWLETQYF.

This clone was seen a handful of times. V gene TRBV2 combines with J gene TRBJ2-7; a possible D gene is TRBD1 (5 bases). CDR1 and CDR2 from the germline V gene are SNHLY and FYNNEI. Trimming left V 6 bases short and J 4 bases short, with 10 bases between. This CDR3 has 12 amino acids. In DNA form, the CDR3 reads TGTGCCAGCAGAGCCGACAGATACGAGCAGTACTTC. Its translation: CASRADRYEQYF.

There are a few counts of this clone. The chain combines TRBV15 with TRBJ2-1, with D unclear. From germline, CDR1 is LNHNV and CDR2 YYDKDF (reference sequence). The V end was cut by 1 base, the J end by 4 bases, with 5 bases between. This CDR3 contains 13 residues. This chain's CDR3 is CATSRVQYNEQFF. The CDR3 DNA is TGTGCCACCAGCAGAGTACAGTACAATGAGCAGTTCTTC.

This chain uses TRBV27 with TRBJ2-5; 9 bases are a match to TRBD1. Unmatched junction bases numbered 8, after V lost 1 base and J lost 5 bases. The CDR3 runs 16 residues. Germline V CDR1 and CDR2: MNHEY, SMNVEV (reference sequence). Written as DNA, the CDR3 is TGTGCCAGCAGTTTATTAACCGGGACAGGGTGGGAGACCCAGTACTTC. It yields the protein CASSLLTGTGWETQYF.

This chain joins TRBV7-9 and TRBJ2-2; 8 bases match TRBD1. V gave up 2 bases and J gave up 1 base; unmatched junction bases: 3. The CDR3 is 16 amino acids. Germline lookup yields CDR1 SEHNR and CDR2 FQNEAQ (reference sequence). CDR3 in amino acids: CASSLQGAMNTGELFF. CDR3 nucleotide sequence: TGTGCCAGCAGCTTACAGGGGGCCATGAACACCGGGGAGCTGTTTTTT.

This chain uses TRBV2 with TRBJ1-1; D not resolved. The V gene's germline CDR1 is SNHLY and CDR2 FYNNEI. The CDR3 is 12 amino acids. Deletions cut 2 bases from V and 10 bases from J, with 11 bases between. The CDR3, as DNA: TGTGCCAGCAGTGAAACGACGTTTAGAGCTTTCTTT. Amino acid sequence: CASSETTFRAFF.

With regard to this clone: The same CDR3 arises from other DNA sequences in this sample as well. The CDR3 is CSVQGAYEQYF. The CDR3 DNA is TGCAGCGTACAGGGGGCCTACGAGCAGTACTTC. The rearrangement uses TRBV20-1 and TRBJ2-7, with TRBD1 matching over 8 bases. The CDR3 spans 11 residues. CDR1 is DFQATT and CDR2 is SNEGSKA in the germline V gene (reference sequence).

The rearrangement joins TRBV10-2 to TRBJ2-7; D remains ambiguous. V gave up 5 bases and J gave up 4 bases, with 21 bases separating them. The CDR3 has 16 amino acids. CDR1 and CDR2 from the germline V gene are WSHSY and SAAADI. CDR3: CASSQTYYFSLYEQYF. CDR3 in DNA: TGCGCCAGCAGTCAGACTTACTACTTCAGTCTGTACGAGCAGTACTTC.

The chain carries TRBV7-9 and TRBJ1-1, with D uncertain. CDR1 SEHNR and CDR2 FQNEAQ come from the germline V gene (reference sequence). The CDR3 length is 13 residues. The V end lost 5 bases, the J end lost 0 bases, and 7 bases lay between the germline ends. CDR3 in amino acids: CASSLPVNTEAFF. The DNA for the CDR3 is TGTGCCAGCAGCCTCCCAGTGAACACTGAAGCTTTCTTT.

The chain has TRBV7-2 and TRBJ1-4; D unresolved. The CDR3 consists of 16 residues. Germline V gives CDR1 SGHTA, CDR2 FQGNSA. Trimming removed 2 bases from V and 5 bases from J, with 15 bases in between. Here the CDR3 reads CASSLNPPALNEKLFF. The DNA of the CDR3 is TGTGCCAGCAGCTTAAATCCCCCAGCCCTAAATGAAAAACTGTTTTTT.

This clone showed up just a few times. The chain joins TRBV6-5 to TRBJ2-6; D unclear. Trimming removed 4 bases at V and 0 bases at J, with 7 bases between. This CDR3 has 15 residues. Germline lookup yields CDR1 MNHEY and CDR2 SVGAGI. The CDR3, as DNA: TGTGCCAGCAGTTCGCAGGTCTCTGGGGCCAACGTCCTGACTTTC. Protein product: CASSSQVSGANVLTF.

CDR3 region: CASSRGVEDTQYF. The CDR3 DNA is TGTGCCAGCTCGAGGGGGGTAGAGGATACGCAGTATTTT. V gene TRBV18 combines with J gene TRBJ2-3, with D possibly being TRBD1 or TRBD2 (6 bases each). Per the germline V gene, CDR1 is KGHSH and CDR2 is LQKENI. The V end lost 6 bases, the J end lost 6 bases, and 13 bases lay between the germline ends. The CDR3 consists of 13 residues.

This chain joins TRBV15 and TRBJ1-1; possibly TRBD1 for D (5 bases). CDR3 length: 15 amino acids. The ends were cut back, 6 bases at V and 1 base at J, with 15 bases in the middle. In germline, CDR1 is LNHNV, CDR2 YYDKDF (reference sequence). The CDR3 protein is CATSPHRSQNTEAFF. The CDR3 DNA is TGTGCCACCAGTCCTCACAGGAGTCAGAACACTGAAGCTTTCTTT.

This clone was seen more than once but under ten times. The J gene is TRBJ1-1, the V gene TRBV6-6, with D hard to call. The V end was cut by 7 bases, the J end by 8 bases, with 14 bases between. The CDR3 runs 12 residues. Germline CDR1 MNHNY, CDR2 SVGAGI (reference sequence). CDR3 protein: CASIGLKIEAFF. CDR3 DNA sequence: TGTGCCAGCATCGGACTGAAGATAGAAGCTTTCTTT.

CDR3 amino acids: CASSIRDGYGYTF. The CDR3 nucleotides are TGTGCCAGTAGTATACGGGACGGCTATGGCTACACCTTC. This chain links TRBV19 with TRBJ1-2, with D possibly being TRBD1 (5 bases). The CDR3 extends over 13 amino acids. The V end lost 2 bases, the J end lost 4 bases, and 8 bases lay between the germline ends. Germline V gives CDR1 LNHDA, CDR2 SQIVND (reference sequence).